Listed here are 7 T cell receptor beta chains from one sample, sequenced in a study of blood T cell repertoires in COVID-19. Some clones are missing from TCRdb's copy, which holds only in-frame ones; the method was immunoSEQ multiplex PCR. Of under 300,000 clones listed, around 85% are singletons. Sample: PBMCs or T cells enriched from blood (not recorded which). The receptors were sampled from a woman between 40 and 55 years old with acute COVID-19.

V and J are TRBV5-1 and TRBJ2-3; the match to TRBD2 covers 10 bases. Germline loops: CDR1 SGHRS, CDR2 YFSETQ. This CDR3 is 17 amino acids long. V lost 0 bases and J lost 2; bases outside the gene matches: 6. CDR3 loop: CASSLGSSGSPTDTQYF. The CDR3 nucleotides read TGCGCCAGCAGCTTGGGATCTAGCGGGAGTCCCACAGATACGCAGTATTTT.

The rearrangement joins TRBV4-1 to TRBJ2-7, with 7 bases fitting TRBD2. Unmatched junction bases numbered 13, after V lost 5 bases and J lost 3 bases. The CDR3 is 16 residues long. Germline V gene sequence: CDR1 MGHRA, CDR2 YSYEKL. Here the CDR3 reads CASSAIQAGSFYEQYF. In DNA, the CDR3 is TGCGCCAGCAGCGCAATCCAAGCGGGATCATTCTACGAGCAGTACTTC.

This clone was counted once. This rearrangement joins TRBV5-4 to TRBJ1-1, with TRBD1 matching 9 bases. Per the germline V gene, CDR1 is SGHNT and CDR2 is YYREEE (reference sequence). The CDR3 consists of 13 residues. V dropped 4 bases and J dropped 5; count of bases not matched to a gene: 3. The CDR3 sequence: CASSGTGQTEAFF. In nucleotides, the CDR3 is TGTGCCAGCAGCGGGACAGGGCAAACTGAAGCTTTCTTT.

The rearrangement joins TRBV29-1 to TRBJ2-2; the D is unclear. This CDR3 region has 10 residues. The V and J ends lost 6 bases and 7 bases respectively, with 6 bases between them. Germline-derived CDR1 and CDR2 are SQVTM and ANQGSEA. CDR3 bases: TGCAGCGTATGGAGCGGGGAGCTGTTTTTT. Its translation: CSVWSGELFF.

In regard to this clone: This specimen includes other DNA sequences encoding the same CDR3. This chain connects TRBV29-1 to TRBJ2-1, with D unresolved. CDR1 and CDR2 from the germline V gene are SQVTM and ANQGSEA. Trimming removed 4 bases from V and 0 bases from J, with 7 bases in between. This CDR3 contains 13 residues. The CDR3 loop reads CSVGLSSYNEQFF. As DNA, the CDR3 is TGCAGCGTTGGACTTAGCTCCTACAATGAGCAGTTCTTC.

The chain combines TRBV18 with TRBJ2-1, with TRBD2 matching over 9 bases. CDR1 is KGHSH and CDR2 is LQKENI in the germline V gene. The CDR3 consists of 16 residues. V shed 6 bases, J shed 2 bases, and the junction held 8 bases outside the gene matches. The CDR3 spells CASSPDSGSPYNEQFF. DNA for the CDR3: TGTGCCAGCTCCCCCGATAGCGGGAGTCCCTACAATGAGCAGTTCTTC.

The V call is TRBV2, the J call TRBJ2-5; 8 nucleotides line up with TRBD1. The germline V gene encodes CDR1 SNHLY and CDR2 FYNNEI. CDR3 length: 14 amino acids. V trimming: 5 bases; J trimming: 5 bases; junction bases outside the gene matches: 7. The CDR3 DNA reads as TGTGCCAGCAGTTACAACAGGGGGATGGAGACCCAGTACTTC. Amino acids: CASSYNRGMETQYF. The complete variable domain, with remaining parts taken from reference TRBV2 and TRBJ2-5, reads EPEVTQTPSHQVTQMGQEVILRCVPISNHLYFYWYRQILGQKVEFLVSFYNNEISEKSEIFDDQFSVERPDGSNFTLKIRSTKLEDSAMYFCASSYNRGMETQYFGPGTRLLVL.